The present T cell receptor beta chain was sequenced within a study of blood T cell dynamics during melanoma immunotherapy. Study background: Patients with metastatic melanoma got pembrolizumab or nivolumab-ipilimumab as first-line care.

Time point indicated: week 3, after first cycle of checkpoint inhibitor. No patient had earlier systemic cancer treatment, concurrent immunosuppressants, or another active cancer. Broader study findings: At W3, later disease-control patients showed bifurcated PBMC repertoire changes, unlike progressors.

A fixed DNA input of about 350 ng was used per bulk PBMC sample. Profiled with immunoSEQ multiplex PCR; TCRdb holds only in-frame clones, not every one. The repertoire consists of about 15,000 clones, with 80% to 95% occurring once and the leading ten covering 0.92%. Germline V gives CDR1 LNHDA, CDR2 SQIVND (reference sequence). The CDR3 extends over 13 amino acids. V was cut by 5 bases and J by 4 bases, with 11 bases left in between. This clone is a singleton in its sample. Its antigen remains unknown. Sequenced material: blood, taken from a patient treated with checkpoint blockade. The receptor was isolated from a human donor with melanoma. This chain connects TRBV19 to TRBJ1-1; D not certain. CDR3 in DNA: TGTGCCAGTAGTGCGTCCAGGAGCACTGAAGCTTTCTTT. Translation gives CASSASRSTEAFF.